This entry lists 9 T cell receptor beta chains sequenced from one sample in a study of identifying expanded T cells in peripheral blood. The table came from immunoSEQ multiplex PCR; TCRdb's copy has only in-frame clones and leaves some out. This repertoire shows 81,000 or so clones, around 83% found once; its top ten account for roughly 21%. Source material: blood. All receptors come from a person between 18 and 75 years old in good health.

This chain connects TRBV5-1 to TRBJ2-3; maybe TRBD2 (5 bases). The CDR3 has 16 residues. The germline V and J ends were trimmed by 4 bases and 2 bases, with 17 bases remaining between them. Germline V CDR1 and CDR2: SGHRS, YFSETQ. CDR3 nucleotide sequence: TGCGCCAGCAGCCCAGGAGGCCTAGTTACCACAGATACGCAGTATTTT. Protein: CASSPGGLVTTDTQYF.

The chain recombines TRBV19 with TRBJ2-3; the match to TRBD1 covers 7 bases. Germline values: CDR1 LNHDA, CDR2 SQIVND (reference sequence). After removal of 5 bases from V and 3 bases from J, the junction contained 5 bases not matched to a gene. This CDR3 is 14 amino acids long. The CDR3 DNA is TGTGCCAGTAGTCGGGACAGCAAAACAGATACGCAGTATTTT. Translated: CASSRDSKTDTQYF.

V is TRBV5-4 and J is TRBJ2-3; weak D call: TRBD1 (5 bases). CDR1 is SGHNT and CDR2 is YYREEE in the germline V gene (reference sequence). The CDR3 spans 16 residues. Trimming removed 4 bases from V and 0 bases from J, with 15 bases in between. In nucleotides, the CDR3 is TGTGCCAGCAGCCCCCGGACACAAGCTAGCACAGATACGCAGTATTTT. Protein product: CASSPRTQASTDTQYF.

V is TRBV23-1 and J is TRBJ2-7, with D hard to call. TRBV23-1 is an ORF; its function is uncertain. V lost 4 bases and J 4 bases, leaving 17 bases between the germline ends. The CDR3 is made up of 15 amino acids. This CDR3 reads CASSPPDLDAYEQYF. As DNA, the CDR3 is TGCGCCAGCAGTCCCCCAGACCTAGATGCTTACGAGCAGTACTTC.

V is TRBV14 and J is TRBJ2-1; perhaps TRBD2 as D (5 bases). V lost 1 base to trimming and J lost 6 bases, with 13 bases between them. The CDR3 totals 15 residues. Germline V gene lookup returns CDR1 SGHDN and CDR2 FVKESK. Written as DNA, the CDR3 is TGTGCCAGCAGCCAAGGACTTAGTGAGGGCAATGAGCAGTTCTTC. Residues: CASSQGLSEGNEQFF.

The rearrangement links TRBV7-3 to TRBJ2-3; D is possibly TRBD1 (5 bases). Germline V gives CDR1 SGHTA, CDR2 FQGTGA. V was pared by 2 bases and J by 6 bases, with 18 bases between. The CDR3 loop spans 16 amino acids. The chain's CDR3 is CASSLLVGAGMDTQYF. The DNA for the CDR3 is TGTGCCAGCAGCTTACTTGTAGGGGCAGGGATGGATACGCAGTATTTT.

V is TRBV28 and J is TRBJ1-1; a possible D gene is TRBD1 (6 bases). Germline-derived CDR1 and CDR2 are MDHEN and SYDVKM. The CDR3 is 17 amino acids. V lost 4 bases to trimming and J lost 0 bases, with 18 bases between them. In DNA form, the CDR3 reads TGTGCCAGCAGTTCCTTAGCACAGGGTGGCGTGAACACTGAAGCTTTCTTT. Translating gives CASSSLAQGGVNTEAFF. Looking up the rest from reference TRBV28 and TRBJ1-1 gives the full variable domain: DVKVTQSSRYLVKRTGEKVFLECVQDMDHENMFWYRQDPGLGLRLIYFSYDVKMKEKGDIPEGYSVSREKKERFSLILESASTNQTSMYLCASSSLAQGGVNTEAFFGQGTRLTVV.

The V call is TRBV4-1, the J call TRBJ2-7; possibly TRBD1 or TRBD2 for D (5 bases each). The germline V gene has CDR1 MGHRA and CDR2 YSYEKL. Trimming pared 4 bases from V and 0 bases from J, leaving 22 bases between. The CDR3 runs to 18 residues. The CDR3 DNA sequence: TGCGCCAGCAGCCGCGAGGGGCTAGTAAGGACCAGCTCCTACGAGCAGTACTTC. Its protein is CASSREGLVRTSSYEQYF.

This sequence joins TRBV7-6 and TRBJ2-2; TRBD2 matches 7 bases. The CDR3 is 16 amino acids. Germline V gives CDR1 SGHVS, CDR2 FNYEAQ. The junction had 5 bases not matched to a gene; V was cut back by 0 bases and J by 4 bases. The CDR3 DNA sequence: TGTGCCAGCAGCTTAGCACGGACGGGGGGCACCGGGGAGCTGTTTTTT. It is translated as CASSLARTGGTGELFF.